Listed below are T cell receptor beta chains from one sample, sequenced in a study of blood T cells in healthy people across ages. MiXCR was run by TCRdb on the 5' RACE reads, yielding one entry per CDR3 protein. Seen here are 750,000 to 1,000,000 distinct CDR3 sequences, 25% to 30% observed once, and the top ten hold 9.5% to 13%. The data were also submitted as part of a second study, on T cells of mothers and their children.

Material for sequencing was blood. The receptors stem from a woman in her thirties or forties in good health. Each CDR3 is given with its conserved first and last residue. A D gene is named only where the DNA matches it firmly. Rows give clone size only sometimes, using once, few, many, or a class for an expanded clone.

TRBD2 | - | 15 | TRBJ2-5 | TRBV7-2 | CASSVVRGVQETQYF | TGTGCCAGCAGCGTAGTACGGGGGGTCCAAGAGACCCAGTACTTC
TRBD1 | - | 14 | TRBJ1-2 | TRBV6-6 | CASSPSGQGQGYTF | TGTGCCAGCAGCCCATCAGGACAGGGACAAGGCTACACCTTC
TRBD1 | many | 16 | TRBJ2-7 | TRBV5-6 | CASRKDRGRLDYEQYF | TGTGCCAGCAGAAAAGACAGGGGGCGGCTGGACTACGAGCAGTACTTC
TRBD1 | - | 13 | TRBJ1-1 | TRBV30 | CARTGGRVTEAFF | TGTGCCCGGACAGGGGGCAGAGTCACTGAAGCTTTCTTT
TRBD1 | - | 14 | TRBJ1-2 | TRBV20-1 | CSAHNQGQNYGYTF | TGCAGTGCCCATAATCAGGGACAGAACTATGGCTACACCTTC
- | - | 14 | TRBJ1-5 | TRBV12-3/TRBV12-4 | CASRPDGINQPQHF | TGTGCCAGCAGGCCCGACGGGATCAATCAGCCCCAGCATTTT
- | many | 15 | TRBJ1-2 | TRBV5-1 | CASSLGSGGTYGYTF | TGCGCCAGCAGCTTGGGTTCTGGGGGAACCTATGGCTACACCTTC
- | - | 13 | TRBJ2-1 | TRBV11-2 | CASSGSRTSEQFF | TGTGCCAGCAGCGGATCCAGGACCAGTGAGCAGTTCTTC
TRBD2 | - | 16 | TRBJ2-2 | TRBV5-4 | CASRGPTSGGTGELFF | TGTGCCAGCAGGGGGCCGACTAGCGGGGGCACCGGGGAGCTGTTTTTT
TRBD1 | - | 15 | TRBJ2-3 | TRBV7-2 | CASSLHGQGTDTQYF | TGTGCCAGCAGCCTACACGGACAGGGCACAGATACGCAGTATTTT
- | many | 18 | TRBJ2-6 | TRBV7-2 | CASSLVGGRISGANVLTF | TGTGCCAGCAGCTTAGTAGGGGGACGAATCTCTGGGGCCAACGTCCTGACTTTC
- | - | 14 | TRBJ2-2 | TRBV27 | CASSSGSNTGELFF | TGTGCCAGCAGTTCAGGGTCTAACACCGGGGAGCTGTTTTTT
TRBD1 | - | 15 | TRBJ1-5 | TRBV6-6 | CASSRDRVSDQPQHF | TGTGCCAGCAGTCGGGACAGGGTGTCCGATCAGCCCCAGCATTTT
TRBD1 | - | 15 | TRBJ2-3 | TRBV5-1 | CASSWYRGSTDTQYF | TGCGCCAGCAGCTGGTACAGGGGCAGCACAGATACGCAGTATTTT
TRBD2 | few | 15 | TRBJ2-1 | TRBV9 | CASSTIAGGWNEQFF | TGTGCCAGCAGCACTATAGCGGGGGGATGGAATGAGCAGTTCTTC
TRBD2 | many | 13 | TRBJ2-7 | TRBV9 | CASNPSGDYEQYF | TGTGCCAGCAACCCCAGCGGGGACTACGAGCAGTACTTC
TRBD1 | - | 15 | TRBJ1-1 | TRBV9 | CASSSRDSVWAEAFF | TGTGCCAGCAGCTCCCGGGACAGCGTATGGGCTGAAGCTTTCTTT
- | many | 16 | TRBJ1-2 | TRBV27 | CASSLSLPGDFDGYTF | TGTGCCAGCAGTTTATCACTCCCCGGGGACTTTGATGGCTACACCTTC
- | - | 12 | TRBJ1-1 | TRBV7-9 | CTSSLDFTEAFF | TGTACCAGCAGCTTAGATTTCACTGAAGCTTTCTTT
- | - | 14 | TRBJ2-3 | TRBV12-3/TRBV12-4 | CATQWGGITDTQYF | TGTGCCACACAGTGGGGGGGCATCACAGATACGCAGTATTTT
- | - | 14 | TRBJ2-1 | TRBV4-3 | CASSQGRGENEQFF | TGCGCCAGCAGCCAAGGAAGGGGGGAGAATGAGCAGTTCTTC
- | many | 14 | TRBJ2-1 | TRBV5-1 | CASSSEGTRNEQFF | TGCGCCAGCAGCTCCGAGGGTACTAGGAATGAGCAGTTCTTC